The clone carrying this T cell receptor (beta chain) appeared many times. The antigen remains undetermined. Germline values: CDR1 SEHNR, CDR2 FQNEAQ (reference sequence). V lost 5 bases, J lost 4 bases, and 12 bases lay in between. The CDR3 totals 13 residues. This sample is part of a study of molecular identifiers for immune sequencing clone quantification. Findings of the study overall: Roughly 1 million naive cells reportedly did not prevent detection of spiked Jurkat TCR RNA from one cell.

TCRdb fed the PCR reads into MiXCR, producing one record per CDR3 protein. This table holds some 100,000 distinct CDR3 sequences, roughly 38% found once. Isolation of naive CD8 T cells was achieved by sorting on a CD8+CD4-CCR7+CD45RA+ phenotype. The specimen sequenced was naive CD8+ T cells from blood, with Jurkat cell RNA spiked in. Subset defined: FACS-sorted CD8+CD4-CCR7+CD45RA+ naive T cells. The sequence came from a human donor in good health. Some libraries in this study had Jurkat cell RNA spiked in. V usage is TRBV7-9 and J usage is TRBJ2-7; no clear D. CDR3 region: CASSLGPEYEQYF. DNA of the CDR3: TGTGCCAGCAGCCTGGGTCCCGAGTACGAGCAGTACTTC.